The entry that follows covers one TCR beta chain sequence. Its antigen is unknown. The data originate from a study of PD-1 blockade in classical Hodgkin lymphoma. Findings and limits, study-wide: The authors have not defined what causes the repertoire differences, possibly disease activity or prior therapy.

The CDR3 spans 13 residues. V was shortened by 3 bases and J by 7 bases, with 13 bases between the two germline ends. Germline CDR1 is MDHEN and CDR2 is SYDVKM. Using immunoSEQ multiplex PCR, the repertoire was profiled, and TCRdb retains in-frame clones only, with some absent. The table has approximately 100,000 clones, 80% to 95% seen once. Autologous stem cell transplantation was followed by relapse in every patient, and brentuximab vedotin exposure varied. The material was peripheral blood mononuclear cells (PBMCs), obtained at baseline. The rearrangement links TRBV28 to TRBJ2-7; D perhaps matches TRBD1 (5 bases). The clonotype was recovered from a human donor with classical Hodgkin lymphoma. DNA of the CDR3: TGTGCCAGCAGTTTGGGGCGGCGCTGGGAGCAGTACTTC. Translation gives CASSLGRRWEQYF.